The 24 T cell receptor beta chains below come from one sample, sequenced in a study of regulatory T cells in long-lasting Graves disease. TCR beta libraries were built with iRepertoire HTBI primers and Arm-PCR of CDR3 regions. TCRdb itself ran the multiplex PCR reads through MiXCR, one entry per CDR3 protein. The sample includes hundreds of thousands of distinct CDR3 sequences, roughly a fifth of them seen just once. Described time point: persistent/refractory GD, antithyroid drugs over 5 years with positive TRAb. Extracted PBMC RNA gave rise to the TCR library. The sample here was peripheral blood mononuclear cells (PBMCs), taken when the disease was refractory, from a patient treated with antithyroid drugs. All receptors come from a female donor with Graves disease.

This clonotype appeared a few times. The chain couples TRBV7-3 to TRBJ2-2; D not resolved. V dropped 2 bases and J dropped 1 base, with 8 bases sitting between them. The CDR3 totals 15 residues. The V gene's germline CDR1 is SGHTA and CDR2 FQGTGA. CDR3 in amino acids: CASSLGRENTGELFF. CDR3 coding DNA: TGTGCCAGCAGCTTAGGAAGAGAGAACACCGGGGAGCTGTTTTTT.

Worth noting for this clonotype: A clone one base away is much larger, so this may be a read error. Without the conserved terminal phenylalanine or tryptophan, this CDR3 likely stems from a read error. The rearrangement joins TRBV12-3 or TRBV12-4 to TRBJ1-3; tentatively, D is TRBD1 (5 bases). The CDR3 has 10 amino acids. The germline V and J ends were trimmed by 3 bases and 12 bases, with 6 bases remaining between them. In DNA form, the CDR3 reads TGTGCCAGCAGTTTGGGGGACATATATCTT. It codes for CASSLGDIYL.

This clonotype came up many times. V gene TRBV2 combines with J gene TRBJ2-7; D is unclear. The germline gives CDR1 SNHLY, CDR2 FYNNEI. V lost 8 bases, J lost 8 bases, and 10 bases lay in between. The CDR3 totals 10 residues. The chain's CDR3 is CASLGGKQYF. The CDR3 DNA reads TGTGCCAGCCTAGGCGGAAAGCAGTACTTC.

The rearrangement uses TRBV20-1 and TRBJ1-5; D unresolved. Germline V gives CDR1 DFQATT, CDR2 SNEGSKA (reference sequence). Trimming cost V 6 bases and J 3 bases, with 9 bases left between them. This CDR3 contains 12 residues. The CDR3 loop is CSASQNNQPQHF. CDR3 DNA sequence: TGCAGTGCCAGCCAAAACAATCAGCCCCAGCATTTT.

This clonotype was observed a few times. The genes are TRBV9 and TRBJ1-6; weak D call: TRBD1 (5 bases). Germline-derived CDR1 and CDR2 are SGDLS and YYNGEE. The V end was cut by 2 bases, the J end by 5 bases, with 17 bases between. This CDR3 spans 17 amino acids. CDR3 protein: CASSVHIGASDNSPLHF. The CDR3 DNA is TGTGCCAGCAGCGTTCATATAGGGGCGTCAGATAATTCACCCCTCCACTTT. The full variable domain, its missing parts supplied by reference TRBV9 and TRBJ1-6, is DSGVTQTPKHLITATGQRVTLRCSPRSGDLSVYWYQQSLDQGLQFLIQYYNGEERAKGNILERFSAQQFPDLHSELNLSSLELGDSALYFCASSVHIGASDNSPLHFGNGTRLTVT.

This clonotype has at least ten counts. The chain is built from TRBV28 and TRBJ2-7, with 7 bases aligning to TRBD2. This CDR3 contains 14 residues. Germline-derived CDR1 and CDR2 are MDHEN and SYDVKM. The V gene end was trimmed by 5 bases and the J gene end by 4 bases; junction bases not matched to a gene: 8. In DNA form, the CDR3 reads TGTGCCAGCAGTCCTAGCGGTACAATTTACGAGCAGTACTTC. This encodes CASSPSGTIYEQYF.

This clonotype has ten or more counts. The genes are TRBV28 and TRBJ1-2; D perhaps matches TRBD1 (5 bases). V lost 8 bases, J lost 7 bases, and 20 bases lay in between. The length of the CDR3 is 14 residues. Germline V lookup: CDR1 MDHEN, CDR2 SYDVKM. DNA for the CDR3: TGTGCCAGCTTTGACCCGCAGGGTGGGATTGGCTACACCTTC. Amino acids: CASFDPQGGIGYTF.

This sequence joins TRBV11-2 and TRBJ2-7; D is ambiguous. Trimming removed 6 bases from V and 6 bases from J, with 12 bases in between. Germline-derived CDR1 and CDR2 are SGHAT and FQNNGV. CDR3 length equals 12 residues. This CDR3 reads CASRVFGSEQYF. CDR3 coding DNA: TGTGCCAGCAGGGTCTTCGGGTCCGAGCAGTACTTC. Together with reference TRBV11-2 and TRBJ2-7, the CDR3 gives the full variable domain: EAGVAQSPRYKIIEKRQSVAFWCNPISGHATLYWYQQILGQGPKLLIQFQNNGVVDDSQLPKDRFSAERLKGVDSTLKIQPAKLEDSAVYLCASRVFGSEQYFGPGTRLTVT.

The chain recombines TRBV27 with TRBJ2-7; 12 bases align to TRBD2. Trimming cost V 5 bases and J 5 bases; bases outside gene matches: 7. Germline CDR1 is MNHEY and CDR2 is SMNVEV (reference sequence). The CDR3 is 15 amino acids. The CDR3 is CASSVLAGGDNEQYF. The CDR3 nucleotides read TGTGCCAGCAGTGTCCTAGCGGGAGGGGATAACGAGCAGTACTTC.

Here the CDR3 DNA reads TGCGCCAGCAGCCTCGAGTTTACAGATACGCAGTATTTT. Translating it yields CASSLEFTDTQYF. The chain couples TRBV4-1 to TRBJ2-3; no clear D gene. This CDR3 spans 13 amino acids. V was shortened by 4 bases and J by 3 bases, with 8 bases between the two germline ends. Germline V CDR1 and CDR2: MGHRA, YSYEKL.

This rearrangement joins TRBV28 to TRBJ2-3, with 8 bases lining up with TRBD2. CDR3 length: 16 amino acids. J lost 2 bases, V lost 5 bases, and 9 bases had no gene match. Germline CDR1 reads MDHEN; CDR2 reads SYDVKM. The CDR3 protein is CASSPGLDGSTDTQYF. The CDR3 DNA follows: TGTGCCAGCAGTCCGGGACTAGATGGGTCCACAGATACGCAGTATTTT.

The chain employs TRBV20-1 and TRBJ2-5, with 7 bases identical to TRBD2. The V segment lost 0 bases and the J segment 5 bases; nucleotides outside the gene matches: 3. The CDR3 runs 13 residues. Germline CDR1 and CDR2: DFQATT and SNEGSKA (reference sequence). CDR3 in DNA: TGCAGTGCTAGAGACAGGGAGGGTGAGACCCAGTACTTC. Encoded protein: CSARDREGETQYF.

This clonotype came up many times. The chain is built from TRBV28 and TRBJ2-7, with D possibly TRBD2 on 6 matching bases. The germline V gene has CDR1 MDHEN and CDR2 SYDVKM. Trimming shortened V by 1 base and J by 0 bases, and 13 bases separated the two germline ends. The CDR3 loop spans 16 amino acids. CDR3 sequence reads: CASSLYTGSSSYEQYF. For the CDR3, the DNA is TGTGCCAGCAGTTTATATACCGGGAGTAGCTCCTACGAGCAGTACTTC.

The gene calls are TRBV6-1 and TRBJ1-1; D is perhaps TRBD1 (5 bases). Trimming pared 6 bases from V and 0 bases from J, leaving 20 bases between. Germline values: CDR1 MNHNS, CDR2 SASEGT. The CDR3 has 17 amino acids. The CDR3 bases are TGTGCCAGCAGACACCCCCGAGGGACGGACCTGAACACTGAAGCTTTCTTT. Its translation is CASRHPRGTDLNTEAFF.

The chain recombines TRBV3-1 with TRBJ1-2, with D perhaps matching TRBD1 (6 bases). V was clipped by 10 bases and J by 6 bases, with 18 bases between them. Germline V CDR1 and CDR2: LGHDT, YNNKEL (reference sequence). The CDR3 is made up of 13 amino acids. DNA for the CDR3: TGTGCCACGCTAGGTGGGGGGGCTGATGGCTACACCTTC. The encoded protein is CATLGGGADGYTF.

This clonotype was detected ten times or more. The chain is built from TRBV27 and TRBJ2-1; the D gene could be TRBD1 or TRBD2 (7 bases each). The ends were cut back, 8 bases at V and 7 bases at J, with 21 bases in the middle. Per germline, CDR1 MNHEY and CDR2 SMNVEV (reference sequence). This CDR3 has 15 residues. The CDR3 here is CASSRGGFSPNEQFF. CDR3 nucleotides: TGTGCCAGCTCCAGGGGGGGGTTTTCCCCAAATGAGCAGTTCTTC.

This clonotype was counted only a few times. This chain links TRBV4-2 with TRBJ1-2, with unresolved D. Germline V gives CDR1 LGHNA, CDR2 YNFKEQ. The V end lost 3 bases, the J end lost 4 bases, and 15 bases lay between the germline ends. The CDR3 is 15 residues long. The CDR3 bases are TGTGCCAGCAGCCAGCGGGTTAGGGCCCCCTATGGCTACACCTTC. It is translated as CASSQRVRAPYGYTF.

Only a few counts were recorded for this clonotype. The CDR3 region has the DNA TGTGCCAGCAGTGAATCTACCCGACCTCTGGATGGCTACACCTTC. Its protein is CASSESTRPLDGYTF. The chain links TRBV2 to TRBJ1-2; D gene unclear. Deletions cut 2 bases from V and 6 bases from J, with 16 bases between. This CDR3 comprises 15 residues. Germline assignment: CDR1 SNHLY and CDR2 FYNNEI.

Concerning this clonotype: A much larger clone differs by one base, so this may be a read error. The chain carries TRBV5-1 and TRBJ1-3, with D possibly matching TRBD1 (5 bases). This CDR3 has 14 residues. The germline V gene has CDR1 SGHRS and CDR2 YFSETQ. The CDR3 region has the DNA TGCGTCAGCAGCTTGGAAGGGGTCGGAAACACCATATATTTT. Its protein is CVSSLEGVGNTIYF.

The CDR3 DNA follows: TGCGCCAGCAGCCAAGTTGCCGGGCCGGGGGAGACCCAGTACTTC. Protein: CASSQVAGPGETQYF. The V gene is TRBV4-1, the J gene TRBJ2-5, with TRBD2 as a possible D gene (5 bases). The CDR3 has 15 residues. CDR1 is MGHRA, CDR2 YSYEKL, per germline. V lost 1 base to trimming and J lost 5 bases, with 14 bases between them.

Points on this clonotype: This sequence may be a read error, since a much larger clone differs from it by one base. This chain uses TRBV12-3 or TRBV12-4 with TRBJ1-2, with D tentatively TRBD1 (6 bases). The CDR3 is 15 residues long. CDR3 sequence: CANSLGNGQTDGYTF. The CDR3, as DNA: TGTGCCAACAGTTTGGGAAACGGACAGACGGATGGCTACACCTTC.

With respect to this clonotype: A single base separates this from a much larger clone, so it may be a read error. The CDR3 here is CASSLNTDNYGYTF. CDR3 bases: TGTGCCAGCAGCTTGAACACCGATAACTATGGCTACACCTTC. The genes are TRBV5-5 and TRBJ1-2; no firm D call. Germline V gives CDR1 SGHKS, CDR2 YYEKEE (reference sequence). This CDR3 is built from 14 residues. Between the trimmed V and J ends, which lost 1 base and 1 base, there was a span of 8 bases.

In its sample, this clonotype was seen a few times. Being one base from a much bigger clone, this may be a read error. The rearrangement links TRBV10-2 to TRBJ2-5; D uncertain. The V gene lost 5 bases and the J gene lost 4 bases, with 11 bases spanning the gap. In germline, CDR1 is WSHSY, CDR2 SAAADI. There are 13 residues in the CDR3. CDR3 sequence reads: CASSNTETETQYF. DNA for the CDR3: TGCGCCAGCAGTAATACAGAGACAGAGACCCAGTACTTC.

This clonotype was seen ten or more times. CDR3 loop: CASSPERVNYGYTF. CDR3 nucleotides: TGTGCCAGCAGCCCAGAACGGGTAAACTATGGCTACACCTTC. The gene calls are TRBV11-2 and TRBJ1-2; D gene ambiguous. V lost 5 bases and J 2 bases, leaving 12 bases between the germline ends. The CDR3 sequence is 14 residues long. Germline CDR1 is SGHAT and CDR2 is FQNNGV.